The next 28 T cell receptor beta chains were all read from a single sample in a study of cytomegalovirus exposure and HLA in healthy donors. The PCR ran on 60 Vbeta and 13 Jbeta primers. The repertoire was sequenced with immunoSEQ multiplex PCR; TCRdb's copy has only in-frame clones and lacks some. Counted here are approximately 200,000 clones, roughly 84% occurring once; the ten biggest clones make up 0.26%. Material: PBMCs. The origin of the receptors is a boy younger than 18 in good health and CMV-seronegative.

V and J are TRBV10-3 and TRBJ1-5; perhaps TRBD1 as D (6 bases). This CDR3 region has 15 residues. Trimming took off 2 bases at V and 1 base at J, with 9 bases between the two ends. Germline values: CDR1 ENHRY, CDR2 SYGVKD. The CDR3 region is CAISEAQGSNQPQHF. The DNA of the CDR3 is TGTGCCATCAGTGAGGCCCAGGGGAGCAATCAGCCCCAGCATTTT.

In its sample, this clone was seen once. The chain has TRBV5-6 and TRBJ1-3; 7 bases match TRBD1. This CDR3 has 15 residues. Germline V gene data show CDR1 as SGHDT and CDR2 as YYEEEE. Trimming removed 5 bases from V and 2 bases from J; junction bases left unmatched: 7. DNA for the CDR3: TGTGCCAGCAGTCTTGACAGGGTGACTGGAAACACCATATATTTT. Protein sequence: CASSLDRVTGNTIYF.

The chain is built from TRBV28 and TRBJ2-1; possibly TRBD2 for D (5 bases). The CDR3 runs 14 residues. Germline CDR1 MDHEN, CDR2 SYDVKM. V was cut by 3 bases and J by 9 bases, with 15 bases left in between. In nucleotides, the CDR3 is TGTGCCAGCAGTTTCCCCCCACTAGATAGTGAGCAGTTCTTC. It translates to CASSFPPLDSEQFF. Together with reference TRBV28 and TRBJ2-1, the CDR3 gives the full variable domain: DVKVTQSSRYLVKRTGEKVFLECVQDMDHENMFWYRQDPGLGLRLIYFSYDVKMKEKGDIPEGYSVSREKKERFSLILESASTNQTSMYLCASSFPPLDSEQFFGPGTRLTVL.

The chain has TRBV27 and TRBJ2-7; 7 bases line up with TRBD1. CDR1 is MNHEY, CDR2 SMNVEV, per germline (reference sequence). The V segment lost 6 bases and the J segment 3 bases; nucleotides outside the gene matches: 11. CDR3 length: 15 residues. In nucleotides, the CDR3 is TGTGCCAGCAGGCTGGGACAGACACTCGACTACGAGCAGTACTTC. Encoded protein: CASRLGQTLDYEQYF.

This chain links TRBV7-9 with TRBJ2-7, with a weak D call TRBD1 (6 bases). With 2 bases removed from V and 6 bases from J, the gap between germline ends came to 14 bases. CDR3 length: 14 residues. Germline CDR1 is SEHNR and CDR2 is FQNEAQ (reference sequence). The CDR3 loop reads CASSLLTGSSEQYF. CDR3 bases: TGTGCCAGCAGCTTATTAACAGGGTCGAGCGAGCAGTACTTC. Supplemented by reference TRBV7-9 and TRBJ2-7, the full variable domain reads DTGVSQNPRHKITKRGQNVTFRCDPISEHNRLYWYRQTLGQGPEFLTYFQNEAQLEKSRLLSDRFSAERPKGSFSTLEIQRTEQGDSAMYLCASSLLTGSSEQYFGPGTRLTVT.

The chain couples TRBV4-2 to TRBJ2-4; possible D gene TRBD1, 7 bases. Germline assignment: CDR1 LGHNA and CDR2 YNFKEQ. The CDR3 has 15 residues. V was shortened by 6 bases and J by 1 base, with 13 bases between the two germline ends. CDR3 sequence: CASSQGGLAKNIQYF. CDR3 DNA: TGTGCCAGCAGTCAGGGGGGCCTCGCCAAAAACATTCAGTACTTC.

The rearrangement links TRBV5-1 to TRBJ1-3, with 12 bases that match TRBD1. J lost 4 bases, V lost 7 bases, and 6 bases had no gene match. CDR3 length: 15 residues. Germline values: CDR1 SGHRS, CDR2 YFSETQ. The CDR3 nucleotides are TGCGCCAGCTCGGGACAGGGGGCGCAAGGAAACACCATATATTTT. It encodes CASSGQGAQGNTIYF.

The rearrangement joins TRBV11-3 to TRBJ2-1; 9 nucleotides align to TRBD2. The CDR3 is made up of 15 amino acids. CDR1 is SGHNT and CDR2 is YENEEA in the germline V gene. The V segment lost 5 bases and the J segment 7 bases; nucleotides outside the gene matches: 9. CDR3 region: CASSTGASGTNEQFF. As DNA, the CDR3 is TGTGCCAGCAGCACCGGGGCTAGCGGGACGAATGAGCAGTTCTTC.

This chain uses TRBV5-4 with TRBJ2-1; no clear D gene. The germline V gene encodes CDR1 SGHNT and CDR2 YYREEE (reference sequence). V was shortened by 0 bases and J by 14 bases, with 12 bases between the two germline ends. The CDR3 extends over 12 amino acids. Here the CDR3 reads CASSLALESEFF. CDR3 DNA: TGTGCCAGCAGCTTGGCCTTGGAAAGCGAGTTCTTC.

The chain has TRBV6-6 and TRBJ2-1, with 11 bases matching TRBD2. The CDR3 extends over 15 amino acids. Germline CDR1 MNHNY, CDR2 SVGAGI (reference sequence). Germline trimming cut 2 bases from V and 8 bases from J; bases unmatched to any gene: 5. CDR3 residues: CASSYGTSGRDEQFF. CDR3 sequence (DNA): TGTGCCAGCAGTTACGGGACTAGCGGAAGGGATGAGCAGTTCTTC.

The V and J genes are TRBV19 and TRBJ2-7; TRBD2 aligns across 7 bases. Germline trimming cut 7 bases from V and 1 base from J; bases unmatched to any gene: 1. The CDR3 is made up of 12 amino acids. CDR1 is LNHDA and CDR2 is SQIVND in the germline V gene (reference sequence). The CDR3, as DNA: TGTGCCAGTACTAGCGGTTCCTACGAGCAGTACTTC. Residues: CASTSGSYEQYF.

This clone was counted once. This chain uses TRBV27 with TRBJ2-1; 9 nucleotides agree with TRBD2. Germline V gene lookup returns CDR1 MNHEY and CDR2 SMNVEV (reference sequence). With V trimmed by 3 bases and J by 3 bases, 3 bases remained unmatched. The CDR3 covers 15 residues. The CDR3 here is CASSLGTSIYNEQFF. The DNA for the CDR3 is TGTGCCAGCAGTTTGGGGACTAGCATCTACAATGAGCAGTTCTTC.

The CDR3 DNA is TGTGCCAGCTCACTCTCTAGCGGTACCTACGAGCAGTACTTC. Protein: CASSLSSGTYEQYF. V usage is TRBV18 and J usage is TRBJ2-7, with 7 bases aligning to TRBD2. Germline CDR1 KGHSH, CDR2 LQKENI. V shed 4 bases, J shed 2 bases, and the junction held 5 bases outside the gene matches. CDR3 size: 14 residues. The whole variable domain, remainder taken from reference TRBV18 and TRBJ2-7, is NAGVMQNPRHLVRRRGQEARLRCSPMKGHSHVYWYRQLPEEGLKFMVYLQKENIIDESGMPKERFSAEFPKEGPSILRIQQVVRGDSAAYFCASSLSSGTYEQYFGPGTRLTVT.

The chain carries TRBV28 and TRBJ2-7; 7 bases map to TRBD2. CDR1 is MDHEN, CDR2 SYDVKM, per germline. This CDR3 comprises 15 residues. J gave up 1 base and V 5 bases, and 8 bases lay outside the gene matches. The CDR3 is CASSEQLAASYEQYF. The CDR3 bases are TGTGCCAGCAGTGAACAGCTAGCGGCGTCCTACGAGCAGTACTTC.

This CDR3 reads CASSYTGLAGGNEQFF. As DNA, the CDR3 is TGTGCCAGCAGTTATACCGGACTAGCGGGAGGTAATGAGCAGTTCTTC. This chain uses TRBV27 with TRBJ2-1; 14 positions agree with TRBD2. Germline-derived CDR1 and CDR2 are MNHEY and SMNVEV (reference sequence). This CDR3 region has 16 residues. The J segment lost 7 bases and the V segment lost 4 bases, leaving 6 bases of the junction unmatched.

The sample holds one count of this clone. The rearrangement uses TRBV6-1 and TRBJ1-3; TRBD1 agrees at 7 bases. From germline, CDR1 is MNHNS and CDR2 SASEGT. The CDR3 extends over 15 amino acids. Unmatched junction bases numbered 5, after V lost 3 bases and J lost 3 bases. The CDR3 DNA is TGTGCCAGCAGTGACGATGGGACAGTTGGAAACACCATATATTTT. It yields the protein CASSDDGTVGNTIYF.

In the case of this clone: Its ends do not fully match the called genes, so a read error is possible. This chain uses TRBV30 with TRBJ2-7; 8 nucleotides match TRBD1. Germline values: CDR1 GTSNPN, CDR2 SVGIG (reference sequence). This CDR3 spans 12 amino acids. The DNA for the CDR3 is TGTGTACAACAGGGGGATCACTACGAACAGTACTTC. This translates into CVQQGDHYEQYF.

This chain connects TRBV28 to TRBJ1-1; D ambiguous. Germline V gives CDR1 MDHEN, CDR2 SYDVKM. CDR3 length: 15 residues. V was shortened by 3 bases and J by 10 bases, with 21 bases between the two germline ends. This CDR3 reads CASSFPERPAVGAFF. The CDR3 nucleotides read TGTGCCAGCAGTTTTCCGGAAAGACCGGCGGTTGGAGCTTTCTTT.

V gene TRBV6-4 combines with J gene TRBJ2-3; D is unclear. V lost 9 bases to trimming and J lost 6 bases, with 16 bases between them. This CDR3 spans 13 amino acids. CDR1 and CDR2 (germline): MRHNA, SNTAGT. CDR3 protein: CARTLQARDTQYF. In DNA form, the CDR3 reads TGTGCCAGAACTCTCCAAGCGAGGGATACGCAGTATTTT.

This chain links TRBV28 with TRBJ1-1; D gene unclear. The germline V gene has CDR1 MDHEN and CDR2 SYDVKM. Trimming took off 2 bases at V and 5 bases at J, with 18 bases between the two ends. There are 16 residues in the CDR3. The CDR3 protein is CASSLPQAHSRTEAFF. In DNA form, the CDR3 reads TGTGCCAGCAGTTTACCGCAGGCGCATTCGCGTACTGAAGCTTTCTTT.

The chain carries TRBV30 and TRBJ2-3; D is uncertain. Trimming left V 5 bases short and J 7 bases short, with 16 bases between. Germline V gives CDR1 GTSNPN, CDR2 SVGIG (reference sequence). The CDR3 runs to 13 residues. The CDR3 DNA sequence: TGTGCCTGGGGCACCTCACCTCCATATACGCAGTATTTT. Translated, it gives CAWGTSPPYTQYF. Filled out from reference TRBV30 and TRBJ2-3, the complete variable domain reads SQTIHQWPATLVQPVGSPLSLECTVEGTSNPNLYWYRQAAGRGLQLLFYSVGIGQISSEVPQNLSASRPQDRQFILSSKKLLLSDSGFYLCAWGTSPPYTQYFGPGTRLTVL.

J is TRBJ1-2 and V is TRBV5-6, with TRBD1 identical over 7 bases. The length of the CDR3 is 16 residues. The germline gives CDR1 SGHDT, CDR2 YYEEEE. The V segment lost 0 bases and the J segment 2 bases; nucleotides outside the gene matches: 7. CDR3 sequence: CASSLGDWTGNYGYTF. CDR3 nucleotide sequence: TGTGCCAGCAGCTTGGGAGATTGGACAGGAAACTATGGCTACACCTTC. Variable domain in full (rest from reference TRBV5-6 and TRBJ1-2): DAGVTQSPTHLIKTRGQQVTLRCSPKSGHDTVSWYQQALGQGPQFIFQYYEEEERQRGNFPDRFSGHQFPNYSSELNVNALLLGDSALYLCASSLGDWTGNYGYTFGSGTRLTVV.

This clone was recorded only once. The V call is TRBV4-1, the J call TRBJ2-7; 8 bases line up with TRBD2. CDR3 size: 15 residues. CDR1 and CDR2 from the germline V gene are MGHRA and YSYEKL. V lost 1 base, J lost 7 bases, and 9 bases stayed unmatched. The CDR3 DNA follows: TGCGCCAGCAGCCAAGCGACTAGCGCTCTGGGGGAGCAGTACTTC. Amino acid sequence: CASSQATSALGEQYF.

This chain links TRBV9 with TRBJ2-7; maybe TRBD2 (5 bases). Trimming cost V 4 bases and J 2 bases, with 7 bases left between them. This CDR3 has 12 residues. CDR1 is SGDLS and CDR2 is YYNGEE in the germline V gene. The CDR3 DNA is TGTGCCAGCAGCCCCGGGACCTACGAGCAGTACTTC. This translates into CASSPGTYEQYF.

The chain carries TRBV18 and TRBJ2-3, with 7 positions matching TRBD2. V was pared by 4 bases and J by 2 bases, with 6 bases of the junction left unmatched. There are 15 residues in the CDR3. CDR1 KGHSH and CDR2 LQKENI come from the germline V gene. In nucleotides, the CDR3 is TGTGCCAGCTCACTTCCAGCGGGGCCCACAGATACGCAGTATTTT. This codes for CASSLPAGPTDTQYF.

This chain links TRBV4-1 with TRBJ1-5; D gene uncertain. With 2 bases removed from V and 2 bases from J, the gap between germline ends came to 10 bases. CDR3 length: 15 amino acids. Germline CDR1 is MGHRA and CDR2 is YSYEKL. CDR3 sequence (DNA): TGCGCCAGCAGCCAACAATGGGCTGGCAATCAGCCCCAGCATTTT. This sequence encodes CASSQQWAGNQPQHF.

In nucleotides, the CDR3 is TGTGCCAGCAGCCAATACAGGGACAGGGTCCACGAGCAGTACTTC. It is translated as CASSQYRDRVHEQYF. V and J are TRBV7-9 and TRBJ2-7, with TRBD1 matching 9 bases. V shed 5 bases, J shed 5 bases, and the junction held 10 bases outside the gene matches. The germline V gene encodes CDR1 SEHNR and CDR2 FQNEAQ (reference sequence). The CDR3 length is 15 residues.

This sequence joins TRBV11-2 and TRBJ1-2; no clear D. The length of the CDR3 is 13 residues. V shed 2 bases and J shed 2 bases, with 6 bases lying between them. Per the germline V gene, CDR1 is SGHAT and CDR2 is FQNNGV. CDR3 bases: TGTGCCAGCAGCTTAACAGAAAACTATGGCTACACCTTC. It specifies CASSLTENYGYTF.